The entry below describes one TCR beta chain. Its recognized antigen is unknown. Base qualities are missing; no much larger clone stands one base away. The CDR3 contains 13 residues, cysteine and phenylalanine counted. Just CDR3 DNA is preserved here, 39 bases in frame from base 1. Per the germline V gene, SGHVS is the CDR1 and FQNEAQ is the CDR2. Trimming removed 5 bases from V and 0 bases from J, leaving 5 bases between the germline ends. The sample comes from a study of T cell responses to AZD1222 COVID-19 vaccine (dated by TCRdb to the early 2020s). Study-level background: A total of about 230 trial participants underwent TCR sequencing, of whom roughly 210 received two doses of AZD1222 and 26 received two doses of the MenACWY control vaccine. Trial participants were enrolled by age into 18-55, 56-69 and 70-plus year subgroups, with approximately 150, 30 and 60 TCR-sequenced participants respectively. Study-level results and caveats: In the small 56-69-year group, the increase in depth fell short of significance, most likely because of low power. Because no samples from the day 14 peak response were available, repertoires could be characterized only after the peak T cell response. Vaccine-associated CD4 TCRs spanned the whole spike protein, with dominant responses in regions 160-218 and 743-854. Only a handful of AZD1222 recipients were SARS-CoV-2 seropositive at baseline, limiting conclusions about previously exposed vaccinees. A significant rise in spike-specific TCR breadth and depth was observed after two AZD1222 doses relative to day 0 and relative to MenACWY recipients. Participants were mostly white British, with more females than males. The authors suggested clonal diversity may have been underestimated. Epitopes outside the regions mutated in the B.1.351 and B.1.1.7 variants were reportedly recognized by nearly half of the unique spike-specific TCRs.

Sample time point, as interpreted from the label and publication: about 28 days (+/-7) after the second vaccine dose. AZD1222 recipients whose second dose came at about 4 weeks and those whose second dose came at about 12 weeks were combined into one group, since spike-specific TCR depth and breadth did not differ between the two schedules. Vaccinee samples came from UK trials COV001 and COV002, including a single-blind randomized controlled phase 2/3 trial of AZD1222 (ChAdOx1 nCoV-19) in healthy adults. Trial participant PBMC samples were collected at day 0 and day 28 after the second dose for TCRbeta chain sequencing. The CDR3 regions of human TCRbeta chains were analyzed by immunosequencing. The paper's processing steps were these. TCRs in the repertoires were matched against a reference library of SARS-CoV-2-specific TCRs that had been generated with the MIRA antigen-specificity platform. Breadth was defined as the fraction of unique TCRs that were SARS-CoV-2-associated. Depth was defined as the fraction of total T cells that were SARS-CoV-2-associated. Each spike-specific TCR was assigned to its reactive spike region and to a CD4 or CD8 class using the MIRA data. Log10-transformed breadth and depth values were compared by one-way ANOVA with Sidak's multiple comparisons tests. TCRdb stores this immuneACCESS table with in-frame sequences only. Part of the clones is absent; in the studies checked, under half of the shortfall reflects unresolved V genes, and no reason is known for the rest. V and J calls and clone size are copied from that table; D and trimming were computed from the DNA. Counted in this sample were fewer than 150,000 clones; about 93% of them appeared once. The ten most abundant clones make up around 5% of the sample.

The TCR originated in an adult who received the AZD1222 COVID-19 vaccine. The rearranged segments are TRBV7-8 and TRBJ1-5; the D gene is not confidently resolved. The sequencing used peripheral blood, collected 28 days after the second AZD1222 dose. The DNA is as follows: TGTGCCAGCAGCGAACATAGCAATCAGCCCCAGCATTTT. The encoded protein is CASSEHSNQPQHF.